The entry below gives a single T cell receptor beta chain sequence along with its context. This record belongs to a study of OX40 agonist ivuxolimab in advanced cancers. Produced via immunoSEQ multiplex PCR; TCRdb's table is partial and in-frame only. The sample gives some 48,000 clones, roughly 91% of which show up once; 6.7% is in the top ten. The TCR originated in an adult with an advanced solid tumor such as melanoma, head and neck, liver or kidney cancer. Specimen: CD4+ or CD8+ T cells sorted from blood, collected in a trial of the OX40 agonist ivuxolimab.

The CDR3 coding sequence is TGTGCCAGCAGTTCGCCCCCCTTACAGGGATGGGGAGAGACCCAGTACTTC. It encodes CASSSPPLQGWGETQYF. The V call is TRBV25-1, the J call TRBJ2-5, with D maybe TRBD1 (6 bases). Trimming took 5 bases from V and 4 from J, leaving 23 bases between them. Germline V lookup: CDR1 MGHDK, CDR2 SYGVNS. The CDR3 runs to 17 residues.